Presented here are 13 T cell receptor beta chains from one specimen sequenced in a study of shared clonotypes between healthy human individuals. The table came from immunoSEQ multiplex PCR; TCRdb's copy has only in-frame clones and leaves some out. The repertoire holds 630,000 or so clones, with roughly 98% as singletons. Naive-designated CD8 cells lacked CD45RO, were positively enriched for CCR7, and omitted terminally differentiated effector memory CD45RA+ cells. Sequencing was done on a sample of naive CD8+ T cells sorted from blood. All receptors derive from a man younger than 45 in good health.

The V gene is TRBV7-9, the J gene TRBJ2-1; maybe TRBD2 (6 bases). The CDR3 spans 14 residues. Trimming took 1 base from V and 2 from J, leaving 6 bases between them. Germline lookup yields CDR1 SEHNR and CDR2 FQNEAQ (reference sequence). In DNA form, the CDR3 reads TGTGCCAGCAGCTTAGGCGGGACCTACAATGAGCAGTTCTTC. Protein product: CASSLGGTYNEQFF.

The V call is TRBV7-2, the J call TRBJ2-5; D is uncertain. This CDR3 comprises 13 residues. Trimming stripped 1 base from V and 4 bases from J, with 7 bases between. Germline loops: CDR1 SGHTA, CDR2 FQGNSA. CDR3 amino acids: CASSLGVLETQYF. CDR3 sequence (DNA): TGTGCCAGCAGCTTAGGTGTTTTAGAGACCCAGTACTTC.

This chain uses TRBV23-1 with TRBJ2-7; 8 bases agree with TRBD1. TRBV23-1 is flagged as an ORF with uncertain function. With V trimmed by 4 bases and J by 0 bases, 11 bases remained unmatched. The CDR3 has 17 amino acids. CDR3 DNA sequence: TGCGCCAGCAGTCGTAAAGCCGGGACAGGTAGCTCCTACGAGCAGTACTTC. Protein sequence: CASSRKAGTGSSYEQYF.

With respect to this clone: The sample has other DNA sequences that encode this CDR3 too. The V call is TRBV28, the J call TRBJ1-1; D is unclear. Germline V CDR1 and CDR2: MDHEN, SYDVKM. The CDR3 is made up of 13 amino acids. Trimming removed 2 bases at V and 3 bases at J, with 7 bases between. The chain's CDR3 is CASSLGQHTEAFF. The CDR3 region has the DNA TGTGCCAGCAGTTTAGGGCAGCACACTGAAGCTTTCTTT.

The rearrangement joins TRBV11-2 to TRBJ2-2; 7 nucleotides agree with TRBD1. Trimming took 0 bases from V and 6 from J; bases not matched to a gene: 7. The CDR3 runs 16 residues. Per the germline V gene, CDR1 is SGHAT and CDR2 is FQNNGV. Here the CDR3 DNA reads TGTGCCAGCAGCTTAGAAACAGGGGTAGGGGCCGGGGAGCTGTTTTTT. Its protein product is CASSLETGVGAGELFF.

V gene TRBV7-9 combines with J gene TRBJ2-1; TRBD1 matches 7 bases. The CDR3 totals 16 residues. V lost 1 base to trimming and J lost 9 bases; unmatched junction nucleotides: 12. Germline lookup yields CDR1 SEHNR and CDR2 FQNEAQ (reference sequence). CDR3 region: CASSLGVRGTNGEQFF. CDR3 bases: TGTGCCAGCAGCTTAGGAGTCAGGGGGACCAATGGTGAGCAGTTCTTC. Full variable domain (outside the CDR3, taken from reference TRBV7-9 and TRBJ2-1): DTGVSQNPRHKITKRGQNVTFRCDPISEHNRLYWYRQTLGQGPEFLTYFQNEAQLEKSRLLSDRFSAERPKGSFSTLEIQRTEQGDSAMYLCASSLGVRGTNGEQFFGPGTRLTVL.

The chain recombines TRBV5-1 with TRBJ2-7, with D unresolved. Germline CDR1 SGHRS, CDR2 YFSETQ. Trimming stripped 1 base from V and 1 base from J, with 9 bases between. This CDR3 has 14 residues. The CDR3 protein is CASSLFGRSYEQYF. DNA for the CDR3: TGCGCCAGCAGCTTGTTCGGACGGTCCTACGAGCAGTACTTC.

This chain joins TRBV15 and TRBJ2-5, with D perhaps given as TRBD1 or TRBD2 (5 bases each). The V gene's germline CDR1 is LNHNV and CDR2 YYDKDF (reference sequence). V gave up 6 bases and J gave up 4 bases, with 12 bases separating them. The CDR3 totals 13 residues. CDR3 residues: CATRGDWGETQYF. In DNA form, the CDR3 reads TGTGCCACCAGGGGGGATTGGGGAGAGACCCAGTACTTC.

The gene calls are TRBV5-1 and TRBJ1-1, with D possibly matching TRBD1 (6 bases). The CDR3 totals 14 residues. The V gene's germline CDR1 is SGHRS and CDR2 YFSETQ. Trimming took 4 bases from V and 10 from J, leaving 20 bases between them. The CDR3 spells CASSKSQGSRRAFF. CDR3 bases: TGCGCCAGCAGCAAGTCGCAGGGGTCCAGGAGAGCTTTCTTT.

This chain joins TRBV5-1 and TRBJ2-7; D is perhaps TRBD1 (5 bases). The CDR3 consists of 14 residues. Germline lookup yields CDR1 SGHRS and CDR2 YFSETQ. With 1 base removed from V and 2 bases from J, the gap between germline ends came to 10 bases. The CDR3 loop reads CASSLKGVPYEQYF. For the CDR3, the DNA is TGCGCCAGCAGCTTGAAAGGGGTACCCTACGAGCAGTACTTC. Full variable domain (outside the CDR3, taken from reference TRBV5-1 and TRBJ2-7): KAGVTQTPRYLIKTRGQQVTLSCSPISGHRSVSWYQQTPGQGLQFLFEYFSETQRNKGNFPGRFSGRQFSNSRSEMNVSTLELGDSALYLCASSLKGVPYEQYFGPGTRLTVT.

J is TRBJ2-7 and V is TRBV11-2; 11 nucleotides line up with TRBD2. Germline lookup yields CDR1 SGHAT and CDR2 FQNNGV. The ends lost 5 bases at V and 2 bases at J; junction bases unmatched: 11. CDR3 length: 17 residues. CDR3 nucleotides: TGTGCCAGCAGCCAAGCCTTCGGTAGCGGGAGGGCCTACGAGCAGTACTTC. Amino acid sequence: CASSQAFGSGRAYEQYF.

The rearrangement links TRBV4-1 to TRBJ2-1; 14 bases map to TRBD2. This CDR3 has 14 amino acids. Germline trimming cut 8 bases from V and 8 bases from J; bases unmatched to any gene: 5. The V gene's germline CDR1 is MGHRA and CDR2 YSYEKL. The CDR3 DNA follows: TGCGCCAGCCGAGGGACTAGCGGGAGCGATGAGCAGTTCTTC. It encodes CASRGTSGSDEQFF.

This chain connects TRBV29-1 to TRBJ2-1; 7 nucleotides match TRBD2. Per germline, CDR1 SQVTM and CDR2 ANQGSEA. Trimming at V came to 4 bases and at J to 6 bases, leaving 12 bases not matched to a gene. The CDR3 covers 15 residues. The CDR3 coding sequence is TGCAGCGTTGTCCAAGCGGGAACAAATGGCAATGAGCAGTTCTTC. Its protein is CSVVQAGTNGNEQFF.